The entry below describes one T cell receptor beta chain. Its antigen is not identified. The record originates from a study of glioma-infiltrating T cells. Study conclusions and caveats: Gliomas, especially low-grade, showed above-expected tissue-blood divergence; non-neoplastic patients showed below.

Using RNA template, CDR3s of TCR alpha and beta were amplified with iRepertoire arm-PCR. Input was roughly 85-450 ng of tissue mRNA or PBMC total RNA. TCRdb called the multiplex PCR reads again in MiXCR, with one record for every CDR3 protein. The table has some 130,000 distinct CDR3 sequences, around 23% seen once. The CDR3 extends over 16 amino acids. V shed 5 bases and J shed 0 bases, with 15 bases lying between them. CDR1 and CDR2 (germline): MDHEN, SYDVKM. The source material was glioma tissue, nonneoplastic brain tissue, or PBMCs (not recorded which). The V call is TRBV28, the J call TRBJ2-3; D perhaps matches TRBD2 (5 bases). This receptor was obtained from a human donor with low-grade glioma or glioblastoma, undergoing nonglioma brain surgery, or in good health (not recorded which). This CDR3 reads CASSPRRGSSTDTQYF. In nucleotides, the CDR3 is TGTGCCAGCAGTCCACGCCGGGGTTCTAGCACAGATACGCAGTATTTT.